The T cell receptor (beta chain) described here comes from a study of cytomegalovirus exposure and HLA in healthy donors. Regarding the study as a whole: For most TCR beta V segments, an earlier analysis put the productive rate at about 87% or about 30% of the time. Testing in vitro showed a few CMV-associated chains specific for CMV antigens.

Comments on this clone: Its antigen remains unidentified.

Healthy bone marrow donors made up the donors. The CDR3 is 16 residues long. CDR1 SGHTA and CDR2 FQGNSA come from the germline V gene. Trimming removed 7 bases from V and 7 bases from J; junction bases left unmatched: 16. The PCR had 60 Vbeta and 13 Jbeta primers. Study processing details: As a later analysis found, there were tens of millions of unique TCR beta chains, of which around 10 million were shared. Method: immunoSEQ multiplex PCR; TCRdb's copy keeps in-frame clones and lacks some. V and J calls and clone size are given by that table; D and trimming were obtained from the DNA. The table has about 160,000 clones, 80% seen once.

The sample consisted of PBMCs. The V call is TRBV7-2, the J call TRBJ1-2, with 9 bases lining up with TRBD1. The clonotype comes from a woman aged 45-65 years in good health and CMV-seropositive. CDR3 sequence: CASTPRTGASSGGYTF. CDR3 in DNA: TGTGCCAGCACCCCTAGGACAGGGGCGAGCTCCGGTGGCTACACCTTC. The full variable domain, in which reference TRBV7-2 and TRBJ1-2 provide the parts outside the CDR3, is GAGVSQSPSNKVTEKGKDVELRCDPISGHTALYWYRQSLGQGLEFLIYFQGNSAPDKSGLPSDRFSAERTGGSVSTLTIQRTQQEDSAVYLCASTPRTGASSGGYTFGSGTRLTVV.